Below, one T cell receptor (beta chain) is given with its context. Its antigen is still unknown. Per-nucleotide qualities are absent, and no much larger clonotype sits a single base away. The CDR3 has 12 amino acids, counting the end cysteine and phenylalanine. The read is trimmed to its CDR3 DNA, 36 bases read in frame from base 1. Per the germline V gene, MGHRA is the CDR1 and YSYEKL is the CDR2. V is shortened by 4 bases, J by 7 bases, and the region joining them spans 8 bases. TCRbeta CDR3 regions were amplified from genomic DNA using the immunoSEQ Assay, a bias-controlled multiplex PCR. The study's own analysis went as follows. Nucleated cell counts per sample were estimated from amplification of reference gene primers within the assay. Sequence reads were collapsed and filtered to measure the absolute abundance of every unique TCRbeta CDR3 rearrangement. For each sample, productive Simpson clonality was calculated by taking the square root of Simpson's diversity index across productive rearrangements. Entries here come from immuneACCESS through TCRdb and include only in-frame sequences with V and J called. Some clones fail to appear in such tables; in the studies checked, an unresolved V gene covers under half of the shortfall, and the cause of the remainder is unknown. For V, J and clone size, that table is used; D and trimming come from the DNA. This sample holds 200,000 to 250,000 clones; around 89% were observed only once. The top ten clonotypes cover about 14% of the sample.

Participants in the prospective study were aged 18 to 89 years, lived in 24 United States geographic areas, and enrolled through a virtual design. In the prospective study, participants were assigned to cohorts based on the clinical history participants reported in a screening survey and a study questionnaire. A participant counted as exposed if, within 2 weeks of entering the study, that participant had been in contact with someone who had a PCR-confirmed or clinician-diagnosed COVID-19 case. In the prospective study, whole blood, serum and a nasopharyngeal or oropharyngeal swab were collected from each participant by mobile phlebotomists. Prospective study participants could optionally give additional blood draws and questionnaires over a roughly two-month period. Before DNA extraction, prospective study blood samples were shipped either frozen or at room temperature. The data derive from a study of blood T cell repertoires in COVID-19 (dated by TCRdb to between 2020 and 2021). For the study in its entirety: Samples covering the acute and convalescent phases of COVID-19 were provided by collaborators in the United States, Italy and Spain. The prospective study material was composed of cDNA or gDNA derived from T cells, B-cell-depleted T cells, or PBMCs. Deeply sampled blood TCRbeta repertoires from subjects exposed to, actively infected with, or recovered from COVID-19 were included in the dataset. The repertoires were made available in a free public database intended to serve as a resource for research on the immune response to SARS-CoV-2. Samples came from the ongoing ImmuneRACE study (first 160 participants) plus 1,254 subjects from 6 global collaborators. The sample metadata nearly always contained a de-identified subject ID, COVID-19 status, age in years and sex. Where available, HLA class I and class II types were taken from metadata supplied by the sample provider and were not determined by assay-based typing. General study outcomes and caveats: The quantity of clinical and demographic metadata differed by source and by participant and was supplied without curation.

This TCR was sampled from a man in his thirties or forties who had been exposed to COVID-19. What was sequenced was PBMCs or T cells enriched from blood (not recorded which). This receptor chain uses TRBV4-1 and TRBJ1-3, with TRBD1 perhaps the D gene, on 5 matching bases. The encoded CDR3 is CASSRGGNTIYF. The DNA sequence is TGCGCCAGCAGCCGCGGGGGGAACACCATATATTTT.